The text below deals with one TCR beta chain. Its target is not known. Amplification used 60 Vbeta primers and 13 Jbeta primers. Measured with immunoSEQ multiplex PCR; TCRdb has only the in-frame clones, and not every one. The record lists roughly 50,000 clones, of which the ten most abundant hold 2.1%. This sample stems from a study of cytomegalovirus exposure and HLA in healthy donors. Overall study findings and caveats: In a later analysis, TCR beta V- and J-gene trimming showed a link to a missense DCLRE1C variant. The records held CMV serostatus as the only immune exposure information. High sensitivity and specificity were reportedly achieved when the classifier diagnosed cytomegalovirus status.

The CDR3 covers 13 residues. Germline-derived CDR1 and CDR2 are MNHNS and SASEGT. V was clipped by 11 bases and J by 3 bases, with 16 bases between them. The sequencing sample was made of PBMCs. This TCR came from a woman aged 40 to 55 in good health and CMV-seronegative. The V and J genes are TRBV6-1 and TRBJ1-2, with D perhaps matching TRBD1 (5 bases). In nucleotides, the CDR3 is TGTGCCTCCACCGGGGGGGGTTACTATGGCTACACCTTC. Its translation: CASTGGGYYGYTF.